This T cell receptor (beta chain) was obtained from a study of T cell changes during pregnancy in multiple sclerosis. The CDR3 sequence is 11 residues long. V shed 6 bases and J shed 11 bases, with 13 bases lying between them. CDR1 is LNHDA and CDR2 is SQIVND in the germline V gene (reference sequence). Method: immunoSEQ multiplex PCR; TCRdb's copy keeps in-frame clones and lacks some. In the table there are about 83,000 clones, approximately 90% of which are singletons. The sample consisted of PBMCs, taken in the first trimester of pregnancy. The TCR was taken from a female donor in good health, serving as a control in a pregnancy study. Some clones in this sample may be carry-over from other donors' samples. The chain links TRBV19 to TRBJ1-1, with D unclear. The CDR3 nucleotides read TGTGCCAGTAGATCCTACAGAATGGCTTTCTTT. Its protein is CASRSYRMAFF.